This T cell receptor beta chain was profiled in a study of T cells in Graves' hyperthyroidism and ophthalmopathy. Study in general: Before any treatment, at initial diagnosis, peripheral blood was collected.

Trimming removed 0 bases at V and 5 bases at J, with 9 bases between. CDR1 is SGHRS, CDR2 YFSETQ, per germline. The CDR3 extends over 14 amino acids. In this sample, this clonotype turned up many times. Researchers amplified the TCR beta CDR3 regions from RNA transcripts. An initial round of RT-PCR targeting the TCR CDR3 relied on the HTBI primer set. TCRdb re-analysed the multiplex PCR reads in MiXCR, keeping a single row per CDR3 protein. The data contain around 800,000 distinct CDR3 sequences, around 39% of them singletons. The rearrangement uses TRBV5-1 and TRBJ1-5, with unresolved D. This clonotype was sampled from a man between 18 and 35 years old with Graves' hyperthyroidism. Sample: blood. The CDR3 sequence is CASSLDRLDQPQHF. CDR3 coding DNA: TGCGCCAGCAGCTTGGATCGCTTGGATCAGCCCCAGCATTTT.